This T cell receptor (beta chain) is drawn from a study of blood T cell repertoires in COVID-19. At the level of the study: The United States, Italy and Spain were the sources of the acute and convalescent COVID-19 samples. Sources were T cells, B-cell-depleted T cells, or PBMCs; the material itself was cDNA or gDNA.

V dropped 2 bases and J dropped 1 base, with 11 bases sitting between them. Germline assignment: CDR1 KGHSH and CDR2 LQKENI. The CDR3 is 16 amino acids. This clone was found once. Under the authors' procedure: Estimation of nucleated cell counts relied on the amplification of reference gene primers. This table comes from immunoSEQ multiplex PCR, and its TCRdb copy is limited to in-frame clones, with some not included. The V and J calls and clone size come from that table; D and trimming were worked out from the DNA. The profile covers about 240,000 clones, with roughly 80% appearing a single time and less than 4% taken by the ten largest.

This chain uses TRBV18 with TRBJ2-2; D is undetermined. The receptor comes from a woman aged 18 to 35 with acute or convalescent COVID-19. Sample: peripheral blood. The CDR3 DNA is TGTGCCAGCTCACCAGACATGATGTTGAACACCGGGGAGCTGTTTTTT. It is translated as CASSPDMMLNTGELFF.